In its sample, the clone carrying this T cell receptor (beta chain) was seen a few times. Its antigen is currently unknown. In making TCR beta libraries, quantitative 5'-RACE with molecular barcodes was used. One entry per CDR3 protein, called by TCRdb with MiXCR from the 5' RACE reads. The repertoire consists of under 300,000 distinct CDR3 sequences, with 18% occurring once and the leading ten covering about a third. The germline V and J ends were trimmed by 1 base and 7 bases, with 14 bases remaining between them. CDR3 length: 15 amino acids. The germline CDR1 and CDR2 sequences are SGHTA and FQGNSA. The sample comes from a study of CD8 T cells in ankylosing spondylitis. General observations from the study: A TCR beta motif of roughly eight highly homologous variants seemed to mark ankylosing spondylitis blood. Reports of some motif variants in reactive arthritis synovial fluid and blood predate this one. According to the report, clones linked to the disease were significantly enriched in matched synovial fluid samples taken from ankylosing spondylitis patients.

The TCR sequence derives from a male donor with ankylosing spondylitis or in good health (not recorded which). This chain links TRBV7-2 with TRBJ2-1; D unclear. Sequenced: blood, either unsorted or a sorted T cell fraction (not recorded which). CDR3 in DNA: TGTGCCAGCAGCTTAGAGGCAACGGGCAGGAATGAGCAGTTCTTC. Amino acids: CASSLEATGRNEQFF.